The entry below describes one TCR beta chain. Its antigen is unidentified. These data belong to a study of early T cells in non-severe SARS-CoV-2 infection. For the study at large: Whole-blood bulk RNA, unsorted, was sequenced, and chains were unpaired.

Each single cDNA molecule received a unique molecular identifier. From the 5' RACE reads, TCRdb called clonotypes with MiXCR, one entry per CDR3 protein. The top ten hold approximately 14% of the sample, which has about 33,000 distinct CDR3 sequences, 5% seen once. Findings of the study overall: VDJdb matching skewed toward anti-spike CD8 responses, missing private and CD4 specificities.

The CDR3 is 11 amino acids. Germline V lookup: CDR1 SNHLY, CDR2 FYNNEI. The V end was cut by 11 bases, the J end by 7 bases, with 11 bases between. The clonotype originates from an adult who was a healthcare worker with PCR-confirmed SARS-CoV-2 infection or an uninfected control (not recorded which). This chain uses TRBV2 with TRBJ2-2; TRBD2 is a possible D gene (5 bases). The sample comprised whole blood. This CDR3 is CACGLLGELFF. The CDR3 nucleotides are TGTGCCTGCGGACTGCTCGGGGAGCTGTTTTTT.